The clone carrying this TCR beta chain was observed a single time. Its antigen remains unidentified. The repertoire was sequenced with immunoSEQ multiplex PCR; TCRdb's copy has only in-frame clones and lacks some. This sample has about 45,000 clones, with less than 90% found just once. The data belong to a study of lymphopenia after photon versus proton radiotherapy. General study results and limits: Under photons, naive T cells and diversity fell while effector/memory populations rose. Survival link was tested only in deceased patients; proton benefit remains a possibility. Oligoclonal CD8+ Temra expansion after nadir drove photon patients' diversity drop. A bigger post-nadir fall in TCR diversity correlated inversely with survival time in deceased patients.

The CDR3 loop spans 16 amino acids. Germline CDR1 and CDR2: ENHRY and SYGVKD. V was clipped by 2 bases and J by 6 bases, with 17 bases between them. The TCR originated in a man aged 35-49 years with gastric cancer. This chain uses TRBV10-3 with TRBJ2-1, with a possible D match to TRBD2 (6 bases). This sample comprised peripheral blood, obtained from a patient treated with photon-based radiotherapy. In nucleotides, the CDR3 is TGTGCCATCAGTGAGGGGGGGTTGATAGCGCCCAATGAGCAGTTCTTC. It specifies CAISEGGLIAPNEQFF.